This TCR beta chain was sequenced during a study of blood T cell repertoires in COVID-19. Background on the study: T cells, B-cell-depleted T cells, or PBMCs supplied cDNA or gDNA.

TCRdb's table, derived via immunoSEQ multiplex PCR, lists solely in-frame clones and lacks some. The table includes some 120,000 clones, around three quarters detected once. There are 13 residues in the CDR3. V gave up 4 bases and J gave up 4 bases, with 11 bases separating them. The germline V gene has CDR1 SGHDT and CDR2 YYEEEE. The sequenced sample was peripheral blood. The chain joins TRBV5-6 to TRBJ1-2, with D possibly being TRBD1 (5 bases). This receptor was identified in a woman aged 70-85 years with acute or convalescent COVID-19. The CDR3: CASSLTVSYGYTF. CDR3 coding DNA: TGTGCCAGCAGCCTGACAGTCTCCTATGGCTACACCTTC.